The 29 T cell receptor beta chains listed next were all sequenced from one sample in a study of CD8 T cells in ankylosing spondylitis. TCRdb redid the calling of the 5' RACE reads with MiXCR, one entry per CDR3 protein. Of approximately 92,000 distinct CDR3 sequences listed, around 10% were seen once; the top ten hold just over 5%. Sequenced input: blood, either unsorted or a sorted T cell fraction (not recorded which). The receptors shown here come from a male donor with ankylosing spondylitis or in good health (not recorded which).

This clonotype occurred a few times. The rearrangement uses TRBV28 and TRBJ2-1; the D gene is possibly TRBD2 (6 bases). The germline V gene encodes CDR1 MDHEN and CDR2 SYDVKM. This CDR3 is 15 amino acids long. The germline V and J ends were trimmed by 3 bases and 2 bases, with 11 bases remaining between them. The CDR3 sequence is CASSFDAGTYNEQFF. CDR3 nucleotides: TGTGCCAGCAGTTTTGATGCGGGGACCTACAATGAGCAGTTCTTC. The entire variable domain, with the rest obtained from reference TRBV28 and TRBJ2-1, is as follows: DVKVTQSSRYLVKRTGEKVFLECVQDMDHENMFWYRQDPGLGLRLIYFSYDVKMKEKGDIPEGYSVSREKKERFSLILESASTNQTSMYLCASSFDAGTYNEQFFGPGTRLTVL.

This clonotype showed up just a few times. A much larger clone differs by one base, so this may be a read error. The V gene is TRBV24-1, the J gene TRBJ2-1, with 10 positions matching TRBD2. Germline values: CDR1 KGHDR, CDR2 SFDVKD. The CDR3 runs to 15 residues. V dropped 5 bases and J dropped 5; count of bases not matched to a gene: 5. Here the CDR3 DNA reads TGTGCCACCAGTGGCAGCGGGACTAGCGACAATGAGCAGTTCTTC. Its protein is CATSGSGTSDNEQFF.

V gene TRBV4-2 combines with J gene TRBJ1-6; maybe TRBD1 (6 bases). Trimming stripped 0 bases from V and 6 bases from J, with 9 bases between. Germline loops: CDR1 LGHNA, CDR2 YNFKEQ. The CDR3 length is 15 residues. The CDR3 nucleotides read TGTGCCAGCAGCCAAGATCGCAGGGGTAATTCACCCCTCCACTTT. Translated, it gives CASSQDRRGNSPLHF.

This clonotype has ten or more counts. The chain uses TRBV5-6 and TRBJ2-7, with D perhaps matching TRBD1 (6 bases). Germline CDR1 reads SGHDT; CDR2 reads YYEEEE. The CDR3 contains 15 residues. The germline V and J ends were trimmed by 1 base and 2 bases, with 13 bases remaining between them. The CDR3 loop reads CASSLRGHVTYEQYF. The DNA for the CDR3 is TGTGCCAGCAGCTTGCGGGGACACGTTACCTACGAGCAGTACTTC.

CDR3 DNA: TGTGCCAGCAGCTCCCACGAGACAGGGGTCACTGAAGCTTTCTTT. Protein sequence: CASSSHETGVTEAFF. V gene TRBV7-9 combines with J gene TRBJ1-1; 8 positions match TRBD1. The ends lost 4 bases at V and 4 bases at J; junction bases unmatched: 8. The CDR3 covers 15 residues. Germline values: CDR1 SEHNR, CDR2 FQNEAQ (reference sequence).

This clonotype has ten or more counts. The chain joins TRBV6-1 to TRBJ1-1, with D tentatively TRBD1 (6 bases). The CDR3 is 14 amino acids. V was shortened by 10 bases and J by 1 base, with 16 bases between the two germline ends. Looked up from germline, CDR1 is MNHNS and CDR2 is SASEGT. The chain's CDR3 is CANTPGHKNTEAFF. The CDR3 DNA is TGTGCCAACACGCCGGGACATAAGAACACTGAAGCTTTCTTT.

This clonotype was found many times. CDR3 protein: CATSDPRGNHYEQYF. The DNA of the CDR3 is TGTGCCACCAGTGACCCCCGGGGGAACCACTACGAGCAGTACTTC. The chain carries TRBV24-1 and TRBJ2-7, with D perhaps matching TRBD2 (6 bases). Germline V gene lookup returns CDR1 KGHDR and CDR2 SFDVKD. This CDR3 spans 15 amino acids. V lost 4 bases and J 3 bases, leaving 15 bases between the germline ends.

This clonotype was counted many times. J is TRBJ1-2 and V is TRBV12-3 or TRBV12-4; D call uncertain. This CDR3 is 12 amino acids long. The V end lost 5 bases, the J end lost 4 bases, and 8 bases lay between the germline ends. The CDR3 spells CASSMTPYGYTF. The CDR3 DNA reads TGTGCCAGCAGTATGACCCCCTATGGCTACACCTTC.

This clonotype was recorded many times. The J gene is TRBJ2-1, the V gene TRBV28; the D gene is possibly TRBD1 (6 bases). Per germline, CDR1 MDHEN and CDR2 SYDVKM. The V end lost 5 bases, the J end lost 1 base, and 12 bases lay between the germline ends. CDR3 length: 15 amino acids. CDR3 DNA sequence: TGTGCCAGCAGTCACGACAGGCGATCCTACAATGAGCAGTTCTTC. It translates to CASSHDRRSYNEQFF.

This clonotype appeared many times. CDR3 coding DNA: TGTGCCAGCACCTCGGACAGGAACCTCAATCAGCCCCAGCATTTT. It is translated as CASTSDRNLNQPQHF. V usage is TRBV6-1 and J usage is TRBJ1-5, with 7 bases matching TRBD1. The junction had 9 bases not matched to a gene; V was cut back by 7 bases and J by 3 bases. CDR1 and CDR2 (germline): MNHNS, SASEGT. There are 15 residues in the CDR3.

The chain has TRBV5-6 and TRBJ2-7, with TRBD2 matching 7 bases. After removal of 0 bases from V and 8 bases from J, the junction contained 11 bases not matched to a gene. Germline loops: CDR1 SGHDT, CDR2 YYEEEE. CDR3 length equals 15 residues. Here the CDR3 DNA reads TGTGCCAGCAGCTTGGGGCACCGACTAGCCCTCAAGCAGTACTTC. Protein: CASSLGHRLALKQYF.

This clonotype has just a few counts. V is TRBV15 and J is TRBJ1-2; TRBD1 matches 8 bases. V was pared by 3 bases and J by 6 bases, with 3 bases of the junction left unmatched. From germline, CDR1 is LNHNV and CDR2 YYDKDF (reference sequence). The CDR3 consists of 13 residues. The CDR3 DNA reads as TGTGCCACCAGCAGCAACAGGGGGGATGGCTACACCTTC. Translated: CATSSNRGDGYTF.

V usage is TRBV12-3 or TRBV12-4 and J usage is TRBJ2-7; 11 nucleotides line up with TRBD2. The CDR3 totals 15 residues. V shed 1 base, J shed 5 bases, and the junction held 4 bases outside the gene matches. The CDR3 here is CASSLGLAGGNEQYF. The CDR3 DNA follows: TGTGCCAGCAGTTTAGGGCTAGCGGGGGGAAACGAGCAGTACTTC.

The chain is built from TRBV2 and TRBJ2-5; the D gene is possibly TRBD2 (5 bases). V was clipped by 6 bases and J by 5 bases, with 16 bases between them. Germline V gene lookup returns CDR1 SNHLY and CDR2 FYNNEI. The CDR3 sequence is 14 residues long. The CDR3 bases are TGTGCCAGCAGCCCTTCCGGGGTCCAGGAGACCCAGTACTTC. It codes for CASSPSGVQETQYF.

This clonotype was counted many times. This chain uses TRBV20-1 with TRBJ2-3; 7 bases are a match to TRBD1. J was trimmed by 5 bases and V by 5 bases; bases with no gene match: 13. The CDR3 totals 15 residues. Germline lookup yields CDR1 DFQATT and CDR2 SNEGSKA (reference sequence). The CDR3 bases are TGCAGTGCTGAGCGCGACAGGGAAAACTTAGATACGCAGTATTTT. It yields the protein CSAERDRENLDTQYF.

This clonotype was counted many times. The V and J genes are TRBV10-1 and TRBJ2-7, with D hard to call. Germline values: CDR1 WNHNN, CDR2 SYGVQD (reference sequence). This CDR3 contains 13 residues. V was clipped by 5 bases and J by 7 bases, with 15 bases between them. The CDR3 loop is CASSLTVTQEQYF. As DNA, the CDR3 is TGCGCCAGCAGTTTAACAGTGACTCAGGAGCAGTACTTC.

Ten or more counts support this clonotype. The chain couples TRBV5-4 to TRBJ1-2, with 8 bases aligning to TRBD1. Looked up from germline, CDR1 is SGHNT and CDR2 is YYREEE (reference sequence). The trim removed 4 bases at V and 8 bases at J, leaving 7 bases unmatched. The CDR3 totals 13 residues. DNA of the CDR3: TGTGCCAGCAGCATACAGGGGGGGGGCGGCTACACCTTC. Its protein product is CASSIQGGGGYTF.

This clonotype was recorded at least ten times. The gene calls are TRBV27 and TRBJ2-7; TRBD1 is a possible D gene (6 bases). Per the germline V gene, CDR1 is MNHEY and CDR2 is SMNVEV (reference sequence). This CDR3 is 14 amino acids long. Trimming took 2 bases from V and 2 from J, leaving 10 bases between them. The CDR3 region has the DNA TGTGCCAGCAGTTTAGGGACAAGAGCCTACGAGCAGTACTTC. Its translation is CASSLGTRAYEQYF.

This clonotype was detected many times. The rearrangement joins TRBV5-1 to TRBJ2-7; D call uncertain. The V end was cut by 0 bases, the J end by 4 bases, with 11 bases between. This CDR3 has 14 amino acids. Germline V gene data show CDR1 as SGHRS and CDR2 as YFSETQ. CDR3 nucleotides: TGCGCCAGCAGCTTGGACCAGGCCCTTTACGAGCAGTACTTC. The encoded protein is CASSLDQALYEQYF.

This clonotype was recorded at least ten times. The rearrangement joins TRBV20-1 to TRBJ2-3; the match to TRBD2 covers 15 bases. The CDR3 is 18 amino acids. Trimming at V came to 1 base and at J to 5 bases, leaving 10 bases not matched to a gene. The germline V gene encodes CDR1 DFQATT and CDR2 SNEGSKA (reference sequence). DNA of the CDR3: TGCAGTGCTAGAGTGGGACTAGCGGGGGGCATACTAATAGATACGCAGTATTTT. Translation gives CSARVGLAGGILIDTQYF.

This clonotype has at least ten counts. The chain has TRBV10-3 and TRBJ1-2, with unresolved D. CDR3 length: 14 amino acids. Trimming removed 0 bases at V and 4 bases at J, with 9 bases between. Germline assignment: CDR1 ENHRY and CDR2 SYGVKD. The CDR3 DNA reads TGTGCCATCAGTGAGTCTGGCAGTTCCTATGGCTACACCTTC. Translation gives CAISESGSSYGYTF.

This clonotype appeared many times. The V call is TRBV12-3 or TRBV12-4, the J call TRBJ2-7; 8 bases align to TRBD1. V dropped 3 bases and J dropped 3; count of bases not matched to a gene: 4. This CDR3 has 14 amino acids. CDR3 loop: CASSFAQGDYEQYF. In DNA, the CDR3 is TGTGCCAGCAGTTTCGCACAGGGGGACTACGAGCAGTACTTC.

Many counts were recorded for this clonotype. J is TRBJ2-7 and V is TRBV12-3 or TRBV12-4; TRBD1 is a possible D gene (6 bases). Trimming took 5 bases from V and 5 from J, leaving 16 bases between them. The CDR3 has 14 amino acids. The CDR3 region has the DNA TGTGCCAGCAGTGCACTACAGGGCCCCCACGAGCAGTACTTC. It translates to CASSALQGPHEQYF.

The J gene is TRBJ2-3, the V gene TRBV4-2, with TRBD2 matching over 11 bases. Germline assignment: CDR1 LGHNA and CDR2 YNFKEQ. The junction had 4 bases not matched to a gene; V was cut back by 1 base and J by 4 bases. The CDR3 is 16 residues long. In nucleotides, the CDR3 is TGTGCCAGCAGCCAAGTCCTAGCGGGGGGTTCAGATACGCAGTATTTT. Translating it yields CASSQVLAGGSDTQYF.

At least ten counts were recorded for this clonotype. The rearrangement links TRBV5-6 to TRBJ1-6; D unresolved. From germline, CDR1 is SGHDT and CDR2 YYEEEE. CDR3 length equals 12 residues. V was trimmed by 5 bases and J by 7 bases, leaving 7 bases between them. The CDR3 protein is CASRLQNSPLHF. As DNA, the CDR3 is TGTGCCAGCAGATTACAGAATTCACCCCTCCACTTT.

This clonotype was counted a few times. This chain connects TRBV7-2 to TRBJ2-5; 12 bases line up with TRBD2. The CDR3 sequence is 15 residues long. CDR1 SGHTA and CDR2 FQGNSA come from the germline V gene. J lost 9 bases, V lost 4 bases, and 9 bases had no gene match. CDR3 loop: CASSSGGGLAGPQYF. CDR3 nucleotides: TGTGCCAGCAGCTCAGGGGGGGGACTAGCGGGTCCCCAGTACTTC.

The CDR3 DNA is TGTGCCATCAGTGGCGGACAGGGTGGGATGAACACTGAAGCTTTCTTT. It yields the protein CAISGGQGGMNTEAFF. V is TRBV10-3 and J is TRBJ1-1, with 8 bases that match TRBD1. V lost 4 bases to trimming and J lost 0 bases; unmatched junction nucleotides: 7. The CDR3 is made up of 16 amino acids. Germline lookup yields CDR1 ENHRY and CDR2 SYGVKD.

This clonotype occurred many times. This chain uses TRBV25-1 with TRBJ1-6; tentative D call: TRBD1 (5 bases). Between the trimmed V and J ends, which lost 2 bases and 8 bases, there was a span of 13 bases. Looked up from germline, CDR1 is MGHDK and CDR2 is SYGVNS. This CDR3 has 15 residues. The CDR3 sequence: CASSEAGRADSPLHF. CDR3 nucleotides: TGTGCCAGCAGTGAAGCGGGCAGGGCGGATTCACCCCTCCACTTT.

This clonotype was found a few times. The chain combines TRBV18 with TRBJ2-5; 9 bases are a match to TRBD1. The ends lost 3 bases at V and 2 bases at J; junction bases unmatched: 1. Germline CDR1 KGHSH, CDR2 LQKENI. The CDR3 has 14 amino acids. CDR3 region: CASSPGQGQETQYF. The DNA of the CDR3 is TGTGCCAGCTCACCGGGACAGGGACAAGAGACCCAGTACTTC.